What follows are 5 T cell receptor beta chains derived from one specimen sequenced in a study of cytomegalovirus exposure and HLA in healthy donors. The study ran its PCR with 60 Vbeta and 13 Jbeta primers. Repertoires were generated with immunoSEQ multiplex PCR, while TCRdb's copy carries only in-frame clones and drops some. The sample lists approximately 160,000 clones; 65% to 80% were seen once. The sample taken for sequencing was PBMCs. Receptors were obtained from a woman aged 50 to 65 in good health and CMV-seropositive.

The rearrangement links TRBV5-1 to TRBJ2-1, with TRBD2 matching 8 bases. CDR1 is SGHRS and CDR2 is YFSETQ in the germline V gene. The trim removed 0 bases at V and 3 bases at J, leaving 2 bases unmatched. This CDR3 region has 15 residues. The CDR3 is CASSLGSGDYNEQFF. The CDR3 DNA reads TGCGCCAGCAGCTTGGGTAGCGGGGACTACAATGAGCAGTTCTTC. Full variable domain (remainder filled in from reference TRBV5-1 and TRBJ2-1): KAGVTQTPRYLIKTRGQQVTLSCSPISGHRSVSWYQQTPGQGLQFLFEYFSETQRNKGNFPGRFSGRQFSNSRSEMNVSTLELGDSALYLCASSLGSGDYNEQFFGPGTRLTVL.

V gene TRBV27 combines with J gene TRBJ1-1; TRBD1 is a possible D gene (6 bases). This CDR3 has 14 amino acids. The V and J ends lost 5 bases and 5 bases respectively, with 15 bases between them. The germline gives CDR1 MNHEY, CDR2 SMNVEV (reference sequence). The CDR3 is CASSLGRGYTEAFF. CDR3 bases: TGTGCCAGCAGTCTGGGGAGGGGGTATACTGAAGCTTTCTTT.

The J gene is TRBJ1-5, the V gene TRBV18, with D unclear. The CDR3 covers 13 residues. V shed 2 bases and J shed 4 bases, with 6 bases lying between them. Germline CDR1 and CDR2: KGHSH and LQKENI. CDR3 sequence reads: CASSPGSNQPQHF. CDR3 nucleotide sequence: TGTGCCAGCTCACCAGGGAGTAATCAGCCCCAGCATTTT.

The chain recombines TRBV9 with TRBJ1-6, with 7 nucleotides matching TRBD1. V gave up 3 bases and J gave up 17 bases; unmatched junction bases: 14. Looked up from germline, CDR1 is SGDLS and CDR2 is YYNGEE. This CDR3 is built from 14 residues. The CDR3 sequence: CASSGRQGPLPVHF. The CDR3 DNA reads TGTGCCAGCAGCGGTCGACAGGGTCCCTTGCCGGTCCACTTT.

The chain employs TRBV5-1 and TRBJ2-7; 9 bases match TRBD1. Trimming cost V 3 bases and J 5 bases; bases outside gene matches: 9. This CDR3 is built from 15 residues. Germline V gene sequence: CDR1 SGHRS, CDR2 YFSETQ. The CDR3 region is CASSWAPGQGNEQYF. As DNA, the CDR3 is TGCGCCAGCAGCTGGGCCCCGGGACAGGGCAACGAGCAGTACTTC. Filled out from reference TRBV5-1 and TRBJ2-7, the complete variable domain reads KAGVTQTPRYLIKTRGQQVTLSCSPISGHRSVSWYQQTPGQGLQFLFEYFSETQRNKGNFPGRFSGRQFSNSRSEMNVSTLELGDSALYLCASSWAPGQGNEQYFGPGTRLTVT.